The 27 T cell receptor beta chains below come from one sample, sequenced in a study of early T cells in non-severe SARS-CoV-2 infection. Via MiXCR, TCRdb re-called the 5' RACE reads, giving one row per CDR3 protein. This sample has some 66,000 distinct CDR3 sequences, with around 9% found just once. The specimen sequenced was whole blood. Receptors were obtained from an adult who was a healthcare worker with PCR-confirmed SARS-CoV-2 infection or an uninfected control (not recorded which).

CDR3 DNA sequence: TGTGCCAGCAGTGAGTCCCACCGGGGCGCATGGTATGAGCAGTTCTTC. The encoded protein is CASSESHRGAWYEQFF. J is TRBJ2-1 and V is TRBV6-1; the D gene could be TRBD1 or TRBD2 (5 bases each). Germline V lookup: CDR1 MNHNS, CDR2 SASEGT. The CDR3 length is 16 residues. Trimming removed 3 bases at V and 8 bases at J, with 20 bases between.

This clonotype was seen repeatedly, ten times or more. V usage is TRBV28 and J usage is TRBJ1-6; D not resolved. CDR1 and CDR2 (germline): MDHEN, SYDVKM. The V end was cut by 8 bases, the J end by 0 bases, with 11 bases between. This CDR3 is 15 amino acids long. The CDR3 reads CASQPGNSYNSPLHF. In DNA, the CDR3 is TGTGCCAGCCAGCCGGGGAACTCCTATAATTCACCCCTCCACTTT.

This sequence joins TRBV5-4 and TRBJ2-1; D gene unclear. The V and J ends lost 4 bases and 6 bases respectively, with 11 bases between them. In germline, CDR1 is SGHNT, CDR2 YYREEE (reference sequence). This CDR3 has 13 amino acids. CDR3 in DNA: TGTGCCAGCAGCCCCGCGCATCTCAATGAGCAGTTCTTC. Encoded protein: CASSPAHLNEQFF.

This sequence joins TRBV2 and TRBJ2-7; 8 bases are a match to TRBD1. This CDR3 spans 18 amino acids. The V segment lost 2 bases and the J segment 4 bases; nucleotides outside the gene matches: 16. The germline V gene encodes CDR1 SNHLY and CDR2 FYNNEI. As DNA, the CDR3 is TGTGCCAGCAGTGAACAGGGGGCCTCAAACTCACCCCGTTACGAGCAGTACTTC. Protein: CASSEQGASNSPRYEQYF. The variable domain in full, completed from reference TRBV2 and TRBJ2-7, reads EPEVTQTPSHQVTQMGQEVILRCVPISNHLYFYWYRQILGQKVEFLVSFYNNEISEKSEIFDDQFSVERPDGSNFTLKIRSTKLEDSAMYFCASSEQGASNSPRYEQYFGPGTRLTVT.

The chain employs TRBV12-3 or TRBV12-4 and TRBJ2-1; D uncertain. The CDR3 spans 15 residues. The ends were cut back, 5 bases at V and 5 bases at J, with 16 bases in the middle. Here the CDR3 reads CASSPRLPIDNEQFF. For the CDR3, the DNA is TGTGCCAGCAGTCCCCGGCTACCGATAGACAATGAGCAGTTCTTC.

CDR3 sequence: CASSYRTSGLSTDTQYF. The CDR3 DNA is TGTGCCAGCAGTTACCGGACTAGCGGGCTTAGCACAGATACGCAGTATTTT. The chain couples TRBV7-2 to TRBJ2-3, with 11 bases matching TRBD2. V lost 6 bases and J lost 0; bases outside the gene matches: 8. Germline loops: CDR1 SGHTA, CDR2 FQGNSA. The CDR3 spans 17 residues.

This clonotype was picked up many times. The chain couples TRBV5-6 to TRBJ2-3; 8 bases are shared with TRBD1. V lost 3 bases to trimming and J lost 0 bases; unmatched junction nucleotides: 0. Germline loops: CDR1 SGHDT, CDR2 YYEEEE. The CDR3 is 14 amino acids. CDR3: CASSYRGSTDTQYF. The CDR3 DNA sequence: TGTGCCAGCAGCTACAGGGGGAGCACAGATACGCAGTATTTT.

This chain uses TRBV4-3 with TRBJ2-3; no firm D call. This CDR3 spans 14 amino acids. The V end lost 3 bases, the J end lost 2 bases, and 9 bases lay between the germline ends. Germline assignment: CDR1 LGHNA and CDR2 YSLEER. The CDR3 is CASSQDELTDTQYF. CDR3 DNA: TGCGCCAGCAGCCAGGACGAACTCACAGATACGCAGTATTTT.

This clonotype was seen ten or more times. This rearrangement joins TRBV6-5 to TRBJ2-3; D unresolved. CDR1 is MNHEY and CDR2 is SVGAGI in the germline V gene. The CDR3 consists of 13 residues. V was shortened by 10 bases and J by 1 base, with 12 bases between the two germline ends. CDR3 residues: CATRGPGTDTQYF. The CDR3 DNA reads TGTGCCACCCGAGGCCCCGGCACAGATACGCAGTATTTT.

V usage is TRBV5-1 and J usage is TRBJ2-3; 7 bases fit TRBD2. The CDR3 covers 15 residues. Germline lookup yields CDR1 SGHRS and CDR2 YFSETQ. Trimming at V came to 4 bases and at J to 5 bases, leaving 10 bases not matched to a gene. The CDR3 DNA reads as TGCGCCAGCAGCCTAGGGGCTAGCGGAGTAGATACGCAGTATTTT. Its protein is CASSLGASGVDTQYF.

This clonotype occurred a few times. The chain recombines TRBV18 with TRBJ2-5; the D gene is possibly TRBD1 (5 bases). This CDR3 has 15 residues. From germline, CDR1 is KGHSH and CDR2 LQKENI. V was shortened by 3 bases and J by 4 bases, with 15 bases between the two germline ends. Here the CDR3 reads CASSPTAGIGETQYF. The CDR3 DNA reads as TGTGCCAGCTCACCGACGGCAGGGATAGGAGAGACCCAGTACTTC. Drawing the rest from reference TRBV18 and TRBJ2-5, the complete variable domain is NAGVMQNPRHLVRRRGQEARLRCSPMKGHSHVYWYRQLPEEGLKFMVYLQKENIIDESGMPKERFSAEFPKEGPSILRIQQVVRGDSAAYFCASSPTAGIGETQYFGPGTRLLVL.

This clonotype was detected only a few times. J is TRBJ2-3 and V is TRBV5-1; the D gene is possibly TRBD1 (6 bases). Germline CDR1 and CDR2: SGHRS and YFSETQ. V lost 4 bases and J 5 bases, leaving 8 bases between the germline ends. This CDR3 comprises 12 residues. The chain's CDR3 is CASSQQGDTQYF. The CDR3 region has the DNA TGCGCCAGCAGCCAACAGGGAGATACGCAGTATTTT.

This clonotype was counted only a few times. The V gene is TRBV7-8, the J gene TRBJ2-1, with 13 nucleotides matching TRBD2. Germline CDR1 is SGHVS and CDR2 is FQNEAQ. The CDR3 has 18 amino acids. Trimming took 0 bases from V and 0 from J; bases not matched to a gene: 2. CDR3 in amino acids: CASSLARTSGSSYNEQFF. The CDR3 coding sequence is TGTGCCAGCAGCTTAGCTAGGACTAGCGGGAGCTCCTACAATGAGCAGTTCTTC.

V gene TRBV6-5 combines with J gene TRBJ2-7; TRBD2 matches 9 bases. Germline values: CDR1 MNHEY, CDR2 SVGAGI. V lost 6 bases, J lost 3 bases, and 9 bases stayed unmatched. This CDR3 is 15 amino acids long. The CDR3 nucleotides are TGTGCCAGCAGGGCTGCTAGCGGGGTGGGCTACGAGCAGTACTTC. This codes for CASRAASGVGYEQYF.

This clonotype was seen only a few times. The gene calls are TRBV12-3 or TRBV12-4 and TRBJ2-3; 9 positions match TRBD1. The CDR3 loop spans 15 amino acids. Germline trimming cut 6 bases from V and 2 bases from J; bases unmatched to any gene: 6. The CDR3 sequence: CASSPGTGFTDTQYF. The CDR3 bases are TGTGCCAGCAGCCCGGGGACAGGGTTCACAGATACGCAGTATTTT.

The gene calls are TRBV5-1 and TRBJ2-5; TRBD2 matches at 7 bases. This CDR3 has 16 amino acids. V dropped 4 bases and J dropped 5; count of bases not matched to a gene: 14. Germline-derived CDR1 and CDR2 are SGHRS and YFSETQ. CDR3 in DNA: TGCGCCAGCAGCCCTCTAGCGGAGGTATACGGGGAGACCCAGTACTTC. Translated, it gives CASSPLAEVYGETQYF.

The V call is TRBV5-6, the J call TRBJ1-5; D possibly corresponds to TRBD1 (5 bases). The germline V and J ends were trimmed by 2 bases and 0 bases, with 6 bases remaining between them. Germline CDR1 is SGHDT and CDR2 is YYEEEE. The CDR3 is 14 residues long. CDR3 DNA sequence: TGTGCCAGCAGCTTTCAGGGTAGCAATCAGCCCCAGCATTTT. It is translated as CASSFQGSNQPQHF.

V is TRBV9 and J is TRBJ2-7; TRBD2 agrees at 8 bases. CDR1 is SGDLS and CDR2 is YYNGEE in the germline V gene. After removal of 2 bases from V and 5 bases from J, the junction contained 9 bases not matched to a gene. The CDR3 runs to 15 residues. The CDR3 protein is CASSVASGSGDEQYF. In DNA form, the CDR3 reads TGTGCCAGCAGCGTCGCGAGCGGGAGTGGGGACGAGCAGTACTTC.

J is TRBJ1-4 and V is TRBV10-2; weak D call: TRBD1 (5 bases). This CDR3 has 14 amino acids. CDR1 and CDR2 (germline): WSHSY, SAAADI. V was shortened by 2 bases and J by 8 bases, with 12 bases between the two germline ends. The CDR3 DNA reads as TGCGCCAGCAGTGAGGGGGGAGTCGGGGAAAAACTGTTTTTT. As protein: CASSEGGVGEKLFF.

This clonotype was counted a few times. This chain uses TRBV5-4 with TRBJ1-3; 10 bases align to TRBD1. This CDR3 comprises 14 residues. Germline assignment: CDR1 SGHNT and CDR2 YYREEE (reference sequence). V was clipped by 4 bases and J by 8 bases; unmatched bases: 6. CDR3 in amino acids: CASSPRDRGDTIYF. CDR3 DNA: TGTGCCAGCAGCCCCCGGGACAGGGGAGACACCATATATTTT.

In its sample, this clonotype was seen many times. The gene calls are TRBV29-1 and TRBJ1-5; D is ambiguous. V lost 6 bases and J lost 0, with 9 bases in between. CDR1 SQVTM and CDR2 ANQGSEA come from the germline V gene. This CDR3 is built from 13 residues. CDR3 residues: CSVSADSNQPQHF. The CDR3 nucleotides read TGCAGCGTCAGTGCAGATAGCAATCAGCCCCAGCATTTT.

This clonotype occurred a few times. The chain is built from TRBV5-1 and TRBJ2-2; 11 bases are a match to TRBD2. This CDR3 region has 15 residues. J was trimmed by 3 bases and V by 4 bases; bases with no gene match: 2. Germline CDR1 reads SGHRS; CDR2 reads YFSETQ. The CDR3 DNA reads as TGCGCCAGCAGCCCACTAGCGGGAGACACCGGGGAGCTGTTTTTT. Amino acids: CASSPLAGDTGELFF.

V is TRBV7-9 and J is TRBJ1-3; 8 bases map to TRBD1. Trimming took 5 bases from V and 11 from J; bases not matched to a gene: 11. This CDR3 has 14 amino acids. Germline CDR1 is SEHNR and CDR2 is FQNEAQ (reference sequence). CDR3 in DNA: TGTGCCAGCAGCGCCGGACAGGGCGGTAGGGCCATATATTTT. Translated: CASSAGQGGRAIYF.

This clonotype turned up a few times. V is TRBV14 and J is TRBJ2-1, with D perhaps TRBD1 or TRBD2 (5 bases each). This CDR3 comprises 15 residues. Trimming pared 3 bases from V and 4 bases from J, leaving 13 bases between. Germline values: CDR1 SGHDN, CDR2 FVKESK. This CDR3 reads CASSQRRDRYNEQFF. CDR3 nucleotides: TGTGCCAGCAGCCAGCGCCGGGACCGATACAATGAGCAGTTCTTC.

The sample holds a few counts of this clonotype. This chain links TRBV20-1 with TRBJ2-3; weak D call: TRBD2 (5 bases). Germline V CDR1 and CDR2: DFQATT, SNEGSKA (reference sequence). This CDR3 is built from 13 residues. This CDR3 is CSYSAQNGDTQYF. The CDR3 DNA reads TGCAGCTATAGCGCTCAAAACGGAGATACGCAGTATTTT.

The genes are TRBV7-9 and TRBJ2-7; D gene unclear. The CDR3 is made up of 13 amino acids. Deletions cut 5 bases from V and 1 base from J, with 9 bases between. The germline gives CDR1 SEHNR, CDR2 FQNEAQ (reference sequence). CDR3 sequence reads: CASSTGPSYEQYF. CDR3 sequence (DNA): TGTGCCAGCAGCACCGGGCCGTCCTACGAGCAGTACTTC. Full variable domain (missing parts from reference TRBV7-9 and TRBJ2-7): DTGVSQNPRHKITKRGQNVTFRCDPISEHNRLYWYRQTLGQGPEFLTYFQNEAQLEKSRLLSDRFSAERPKGSFSTLEIQRTEQGDSAMYLCASSTGPSYEQYFGPGTRLTVT.

This clonotype came up a few times. The chain couples TRBV29-1 to TRBJ2-7; D is unresolved. Germline loops: CDR1 SQVTM, CDR2 ANQGSEA. The V end lost 0 bases, the J end lost 1 base, and 7 bases lay between the germline ends. The CDR3 runs to 13 residues. CDR3 coding DNA: TGCAGCGTTGAAGATCAGGATTCCTACGAGCAGTACTTC. Translated, it gives CSVEDQDSYEQYF.